The 3 T cell receptor beta chains presented below share a single source sample, sequenced in a study of T-cell memory formation after mild COVID-19 (dated by TCRdb to about 2021). The method behind the library was 5' RACE. These reads were obtained on an Illumina NovaSeq 6000. TCRdb cleaned the public reads at Q25 with fastp, built clones with MiXCR and kept in-frame beta chains. Under each unique CDR3 protein, matching rows form one entry showing the most common genes and DNA. In this sample the table shows 130,000 to 150,000 distinct CDR3 sequences, 6% to 6.5% of which occur a single time. In total, the top ten clones hold 2% to 2.5% of the sample. The sample comprised PBMCs or a T cell subset sorted from them (not recorded which). These receptor sequences come from an adult woman who had mild COVID-19 (a few samples of this study predate the infection). The sample titles of this study are shuffled in the database, so cell type and time point are left out; the donor was told from shared clones.

This clonotype was seen repeatedly, ten times or more. The chain carries TRBV4-1 and TRBJ2-4; 8 nucleotides align to TRBD2. V dropped 3 bases and J dropped 1; count of bases not matched to a gene: 2. CDR1 is MGHRA, CDR2 YSYEKL, per germline. This CDR3 region has 15 residues. The CDR3 spells CASSQTGGAKNIQYF. DNA of the CDR3: TGCGCCAGCAGCCAGACGGGGGGGGCCAAAAACATTCAGTACTTC.

The chain links TRBV29-1 to TRBJ1-3; possibly TRBD1 for D (5 bases). CDR1 is SQVTM, CDR2 ANQGSEA, per germline. The CDR3 extends over 14 amino acids. Trimming removed 7 bases from V and 3 bases from J, with 16 bases in between. CDR3 protein: CSALGRFGGNTIYF. CDR3 DNA sequence: TGCAGCGCTCTGGGGCGGTTCGGTGGAAACACCATATATTTT. The whole variable domain, remainder taken from reference TRBV29-1 and TRBJ1-3, is SAVISQKPSRDICQRGTSLTIQCQVDSQVTMMFWYRQQPGQSLTLIATANQGSEATYESGFVIDKFPISRPNLTFSTLTVSNMSPEDSSIYLCSALGRFGGNTIYFGEGSWLTVV.

The chain combines TRBV20-1 with TRBJ1-2; D is undetermined. The germline CDR1 and CDR2 sequences are DFQATT and SNEGSKA (reference sequence). The CDR3 spans 10 residues. CDR3 in DNA: TGCACCGACGAACACCGGCACAGCACCTTC. Amino acids: CTDEHRHSTF.